The rows below give T cell receptor beta chains drawn from one sample of a study of Ad26.COV2.S vaccination and SARS-CoV-2 variants. Data came from immunoSEQ multiplex PCR; TCRdb stores just in-frame clones and leaves some out. Of hundreds of thousands of clones in the sample, around 90% were seen once. The sequences come from peripheral blood, collected in a trial of Ad26.COV2.S vaccine versus placebo. Receptors were obtained from a person between 18 and 60 years old who received the Ad26.COV2.S COVID-19 vaccine or a placebo. The CDR3 runs from the conserved cysteine through the conserved F or W. The D gene is left open where the match is weak. Clone size is not always given. Where it is, it says once, few, many or a class for expanded clones.

TRBV29-1	TRBJ2-7	NA	NA	TGCAGCGTTGTATGGCAGGGTACCTCCTACGAGCAGTACTTC	CSVVWQGTSYEQYF
TRBV11-2	TRBJ2-4	NA	TRBD2	TGTGCCAGCAGCTTAGACGGGACTAGCGGTTTTGGGCGAGCCAAAAACATTCAGTACTTC	CASSLDGTSGFGRAKNIQYF
TRBV4-2	TRBJ2-7	NA	TRBD2	TGTGCCAGCAGCCAAGGCGCGGGGGGGAGCGAGCAGTACTTC	CASSQGAGGSEQYF
TRBV2	TRBJ2-7	NA	NA	TGTGCCAGCAGTGAAGGGGTAGCCTACGAGCAGTACTTC	CASSEGVAYEQYF
TRBV12-3/TRBV12-4	TRBJ1-4	NA	NA	TGTGCCAGCAGTTTAGCCCGGGGCAGGCTGTTTTTT	CASSLARGRLFF
TRBV9	TRBJ2-1	NA	TRBD2	TGTGCCAGCAGCGTAGCCCCTAGCGGGGCGTCGGGAGAGCAGTTCTTC	CASSVAPSGASGEQFF
TRBV24-1	TRBJ1-5	once	NA	TGTGCCACCAGTGATTCGGACGGCACAAATCAGCCCCAGCATTTT	CATSDSDGTNQPQHF
TRBV5-1	TRBJ2-7	NA	NA	TGCGCCAGCAGCTTGGATAACGTAGACGAGCAGTACTTC	CASSLDNVDEQYF
TRBV7-9	TRBJ1-1	NA	NA	TGTGCCAGCGGCCTGACAGGCGGGAACACTGAAGCTTTCTTT	CASGLTGGNTEAFF
TRBV5-1	TRBJ2-5	NA	TRBD1	TGCGCCAGCAGCTCGGGGACAGCTGAAGAGACCCAGTACTTC	CASSSGTAEETQYF
TRBV19	TRBJ2-7	few	NA	TGTGCCAGTAGTATTGGGACGGCCTCCGTCGAGCAGTACTTC	CASSIGTASVEQYF
TRBV30	TRBJ1-1	NA	TRBD1	TGTGCCTGGGACAGGGGGAACACTGAAGCTTTCTTT	CAWDRGNTEAFF
TRBV5-1	TRBJ1-1	few	TRBD1	TGCGCCAGCAGAGGGGACAGGGCTGGTGAAGCTTTCTTT	CASRGDRAGEAFF
TRBV3-1/TRBV3-2	TRBJ2-7	NA	NA	TGTGCCAGCAGCCTCGTCCCCTCCTACGAGCAGTACTTC	CASSLVPSYEQYF
TRBV7-9	TRBJ1-2	NA	TRBD1	TGTGCCAGCAGCCCCCAGGGACAGGGGGTACATGGCTACACCTTC	CASSPQGQGVHGYTF
TRBV2	TRBJ2-1	NA	NA	TGTGCCAGCATAAAAAGGGACGGCCCGGGGAATGAGCAGTTCTTC	CASIKRDGPGNEQFF
TRBV6-1	TRBJ2-3	NA	TRBD2	TGTGCCAGCAGTGGGACTAGCGGGGGCCTTAGTGATACGCAGTATTTT	CASSGTSGGLSDTQYF
TRBV5-4	TRBJ2-3	NA	NA	TGTGCCAGCAGCTCGAACAGGGGGGCGGGAGCAGATACGCAGTATTTT	CASSSNRGAGADTQYF
TRBV19	TRBJ2-7	NA	TRBD1	TGTGCCAGTAGTATTCTCCCCGGGACAGGGCGCTCCTACGAGCAGTACTTC	CASSILPGTGRSYEQYF
TRBV7-8	TRBJ1-6	NA	TRBD1	TGTGCCAGCAGCCCGCCGGGACAGGTTAATTCACCCCTCCACTTT	CASSPPGQVNSPLHF
TRBV6-6	TRBJ1-2	NA	NA	TGTGCCAGCAGTATACCGTGGGTCTTTTGGGGTGGCTACACCTTC	CASSIPWVFWGGYTF
TRBV19	TRBJ1-2	once	TRBD1	TGTGCCAGTAGTCGGACAGGGGACTATGGCTACACCTTC	CASSRTGDYGYTF
TRBV3-1/TRBV3-2	TRBJ2-7	NA	TRBD1	TGTGCCAGCAGAGAAGGGGGACAGTCCTACGAGCAGTACTTC	CASREGGQSYEQYF
TRBV5-4	TRBJ2-5	NA	TRBD2	TGTGCCAGCAGCAGCCTAGCGGGGGGCGGAGAGACCCAGTACTTC	CASSSLAGGGETQYF
TRBV3-1/TRBV3-2	TRBJ1-3	NA	NA	TGTGCCAGCAGCCAAGGGACAGCGATAAACACCATATATTTT	CASSQGTAINTIYF
TRBV30	TRBJ1-2	NA	NA	TGTGCCTGGAAGGGGGGTGGCTATGGCTACACCTTC	CAWKGGGYGYTF
TRBV3-1/TRBV3-2	TRBJ2-7	NA	TRBD2	TGTGCCAGCACTCCGGGACTAGCGGGTTACGAGCAGTACTTC	CASTPGLAGYEQYF
TRBV19	TRBJ2-7	once	TRBD2	TGTGCCAGTAGTCTGGGACTAGCGGGAGTTGCGTTTGAGCAGTACTTC	CASSLGLAGVAFEQYF
TRBV6-5	TRBJ2-7	NA	TRBD1	TGTGCCAGCAGTTACACCGGACAGGGAAGCTACGAGCAGTACTTC	CASSYTGQGSYEQYF
TRBV10-3	TRBJ2-5	NA	NA	TGTGCCATCAGTGAGTCAGGAGGGAAAGAGACCCAGTACTTC	CAISESGGKETQYF
TRBV27	TRBJ2-7	NA	NA	TGTGCCAGCACGGGGTCAACCTACGAGCAGTACTTC	CASTGSTYEQYF
TRBV6-5	TRBJ2-3	NA	TRBD2	TGTGCCAGCAGTTACGGTAGTGGCGGGAGTCCCGATACGCAGTATTTT	CASSYGSGGSPDTQYF
TRBV7-9	TRBJ2-7	NA	NA	TGTGCCAGCAGCTTAAGGTTAGGGTCTGGAACCCTCTCCTACGAGCAGTACTTC	CASSLRLGSGTLSYEQYF
TRBV9	TRBJ1-1	NA	NA	TGTGCCAGCAGCGCCGGGGGCACTGAAGCTTTCTTT	CASSAGGTEAFF
TRBV6-1	TRBJ2-7	NA	NA	TGTGCCAGCAGTGAATACGTTGTCTACGAGCAGTACTTC	CASSEYVVYEQYF
TRBV5-4	TRBJ2-7	NA	TRBD2	TGTGCCAGCAGCTATGCTGGGAGGGGAGTAACAAGGGACGAGCAGTACTTC	CASSYAGRGVTRDEQYF
TRBV6-5	TRBJ2-7	few	NA	TGTGCCAGCAGTTCCTTATTTGAGCAGTACTTC	CASSSLFEQYF
TRBV30	TRBJ2-3	few	NA	TGTGCCTGGAGTTCAAACTGGGATACGCAGTATTTT	CAWSSNWDTQYF
TRBV7-9	TRBJ2-7	NA	NA	TGTGCCAGCAGCTTACGGGCCGGCAATACCTACGAGCAGTACTTC	CASSLRAGNTYEQYF
TRBV24-1	TRBJ2-3	NA	NA	TGTGCCACCAGTGCCCAAGGGACACTGGGTTGGGCAGATACGCAGTATTTT	CATSAQGTLGWADTQYF
TRBV6-5	TRBJ2-2	NA	TRBD2	TGTGCCAGCAGTTACGGACTAGCGGGGAACACCGGGGAGCTGTTTTTT	CASSYGLAGNTGELFF
TRBV3-1/TRBV3-2	TRBJ2-3	NA	TRBD2	TGTGCCAGCAGCCAAGATTTCCTAGCGGACACAGATACGCAGTATTTT	CASSQDFLADTDTQYF
TRBV14	TRBJ1-3	NA	NA	TGTGCCAGCAGCCAAGAGTGGAGTTCTTCTGGAAACACCATATATTTT	CASSQEWSSSGNTIYF
TRBV10-3	TRBJ1-4	NA	NA	TGTGCCATCAGTGAGTCGAGGGAGGTGAAACTGTTTTTT	CAISESREVKLFF
TRBV5-4	TRBJ2-7	NA	NA	TGTGCCAGCAGCTGGGCAGGCTCCTACGAGCAGTACTTC	CASSWAGSYEQYF
TRBV4-2	TRBJ2-6	few	NA	TGTGCCAGCAGCGGGGACAACTCTGGGGCCAACGTCCTGACTTTC	CASSGDNSGANVLTF
TRBV4-1	TRBJ2-5	NA	TRBD2	TGCGCCAGCAGCCCCCTCCCGGGGGGACAAGAGACCCAGTACTTC	CASSPLPGGQETQYF
TRBV12-3/TRBV12-4	TRBJ1-5	few	NA	TGTGCCAGCAGTTTAGAGGTCGGCTATCCCCAGCATTTT	CASSLEVGYPQHF
TRBV30	TRBJ1-5	NA	NA	TGTGCCTGGAGTGTGGAGGGGTATCAGCCCCAGCATTTT	CAWSVEGYQPQHF
TRBV20-1	TRBJ2-3	once	NA	TGCAGTGCTAGTATTCGGCGCGTACCGGGGGATACGCAGTATTTT	CSASIRRVPGDTQYF
TRBV30	TRBJ1-6	NA	TRBD1	TGTGCCTGGAGCGGACAGGGGCGGTATTCACCCCTCCACTTT	CAWSGQGRYSPLHF
TRBV24-1	TRBJ2-3	NA	NA	TGTGCCACCAGTGACCTCGGACCTCGAGGGGGCACAGATACGCAGTATTTT	CATSDLGPRGGTDTQYF
TRBV6-5	TRBJ1-2	NA	NA	TGTGCCAGCGGGGCAGGGTGGGTTGAGAAGGGCTACACCTTC	CASGAGWVEKGYTF